A selection of T cell receptor beta chains follows, all from one sample in a study of Graves' ophthalmopathy and Graves' hyperthyroidism. Each CDR3 protein gets one entry after TCRdb re-called the multiplex PCR reads with MiXCR. This table has some 360,000 distinct CDR3 sequences, approximately 18% appearing once. Input material: peripheral blood. The origin of the receptors is an adult woman with stable Graves' hyperthyroidism. The CDR3 runs from the conserved cysteine through the conserved F or W. Fields, in order: J gene, V gene, D gene, clone size, CDR3 protein. A D gene is named only where the DNA matches it firmly. A row's size may be missing; if present it is once, few, many or a size class.

TRBJ2-5,TRBV27,TRBD2,many,CAGSPIRLAGYPLETQYF
TRBJ2-7,TRBV7-8,.,.,CASSLGLKPSYEQYF
TRBJ2-5,TRBV20-1,TRBD2,many,CSARGGSGRKTQYF
TRBJ1-1,TRBV19,.,many,CAVIRPTEAFF
TRBJ2-7,TRBV11-2,.,many,CASSPWQSQYEQYF
TRBJ2-5,TRBV10-1,TRBD1,few,CASSAGQVEAETQYF
TRBJ2-6,TRBV12-3/TRBV12-4,.,many,CASRSRGPLWANVLTF
TRBJ2-2,TRBV4-2,TRBD2,many,CASSQGLAGVRDTGELFF
TRBJ2-5,TRBV20-1,.,many,CSAGTEEGTQYF
TRBJ1-1,TRBV29-1,.,many,CSVEDYREAFF
TRBJ1-2,TRBV29-1,.,many,CSAQGDYGYTF
TRBJ2-7,TRBV2,.,.,CASSVRQFYEQYF
TRBJ2-5,TRBV12-3/TRBV12-4,.,many,CASTHGTRGRETQYF
TRBJ2-5,TRBV19,TRBD1,many,CASSQQGAKTQYF
TRBJ2-4,TRBV19,.,many,CASSISGNTNKNIQYF
TRBJ1-6,TRBV6-5,TRBD1,many,CASSFTTGALGSPLHF
TRBJ2-5,TRBV12-3/TRBV12-4,.,many,CASSFVSGAETQYF
TRBJ2-5,TRBV28,.,many,CASSPWEEETQYF
TRBJ1-5,TRBV18,.,.,CASSPEGGGPQHF
TRBJ2-7,TRBV6-1,TRBD1,.,CASRTDRLTSEQYF
TRBJ1-5,TRBV6-2/TRBV6-3,TRBD1,many,CASTRTGDQPQHF
TRBJ1-5,TRBV19,.,.,CAGSDRQPQHF
TRBJ2-7,TRBV2,.,.,CASRTGHQQTFFEQYF
TRBJ2-7,TRBV12-5,TRBD1,many,CASGLADRNYEQYF
TRBJ1-1,TRBV29-1,TRBD1,many,CSAATSGGGAFF
TRBJ2-5,TRBV3-1,.,many,CASSQDVQETQYF
TRBJ1-1,TRBV6-1,.,.,CASGRDIQNTEAFF
TRBJ1-2,TRBV12-3/TRBV12-4,.,many,CASSLFGITLARDGYTF
TRBJ1-2,TRBV6-1,.,many,CASSQDIYYGYTF